This TCR beta chain was found in a study of shared clonotypes between healthy human individuals. Background on the study: Two women and three men aged 18 to 49 made up the donors. A donor's plate count was three for CD4 naive and three for CD4 memory; CD8 naive had two and CD8 memory one. Broader study findings: As a rule, naive subsets had a larger estimated richness than memory subsets.

The CDR3 is 19 amino acids. The V gene end was trimmed by 4 bases and the J gene end by 0 bases; junction bases not matched to a gene: 14. Germline V gene data show CDR1 as SGHTA and CDR2 as FQGNSA. Comments on this clone: Its antigen remains unidentified.

Here immunoSEQ multiplex PCR was the method, and the copy in TCRdb shows in-frame clones only, minus some. Of over 850,000 clones in the sample, approximately 80% were seen once. The chain links TRBV7-2 to TRBJ2-4, with 8 bases lining up with TRBD2. This clonotype was obtained from a young man in good health. Some clones in this sample may be carry-over from other donors' samples. Sequenced input: memory CD4+ T cells from PBMCs. The sample's subset: CD45RA-negative fraction. The CDR3 loop reads CASSSHFGGEGTAKNIQYF. The CDR3 nucleotides read TGTGCCAGCAGCTCGCACTTCGGGGGGGAGGGTACAGCCAAAAACATTCAGTACTTC.